The 5 T cell receptor beta chains given below trace back to one sample, sequenced in a study of beta chain features in type 1 diabetes. What was sequenced were expressed TCRB transcripts, since all of the isolated RNA had been reverse transcribed. Here immunoSEQ multiplex PCR was the method, and the copy in TCRdb shows in-frame clones only, minus some. The table includes about 350,000 clones, roughly a fifth detected once. Sequencing input: naive CD4+ T cells from blood. These receptors were obtained from a woman aged 18-35 years in good health.

Details on this clone: Other DNA sequences in the same sample also yield this CDR3. This chain links TRBV9 with TRBJ2-5; no reliable D call. V dropped 0 bases and J dropped 2 bases, with 5 bases sitting between them. The CDR3 loop spans 13 amino acids. Germline CDR1 and CDR2: SGDLS and YYNGEE. The CDR3 nucleotides are TGTGCCAGCAGCGTAGCGGTGCAAGAGACCCAGTACTTC. This encodes CASSVAVQETQYF.

In its sample, this clone was seen a few times. The rearrangement links TRBV5-4 to TRBJ2-2; 7 bases map to TRBD1. The CDR3 is made up of 16 amino acids. J gave up 0 bases and V 3 bases, and 5 bases lay outside the gene matches. Germline V gene sequence: CDR1 SGHNT, CDR2 YYREEE (reference sequence). In DNA, the CDR3 is TGTGCCAGCAGCTATACTACAGGGGCGAACACCGGGGAGCTGTTTTTT. Protein product: CASSYTTGANTGELFF.

The rearrangement links TRBV29-1 to TRBJ1-2; 7 bases map to TRBD1. J lost 6 bases, V lost 6 bases, and 4 bases had no gene match. Germline V gene sequence: CDR1 SQVTM, CDR2 ANQGSEA. The CDR3 is 11 amino acids. For the CDR3, the DNA is TGCAGCGTAGGGACAGTTCATGGCTACACCTTC. Residues: CSVGTVHGYTF.

The CDR3 DNA reads as TGTGCCAGCAGTATTGACCGAGAGAGGGGCTACACCTTC. Translating it yields CASSIDRERGYTF. This sequence joins TRBV11-2 and TRBJ1-2; D unclear. The germline V gene encodes CDR1 SGHAT and CDR2 FQNNGV. This CDR3 comprises 13 residues. V gave up 6 bases and J gave up 8 bases, with 16 bases separating them.

The chain employs TRBV29-1 and TRBJ1-2; 7 positions match TRBD1. The J segment lost 3 bases and the V segment lost 4 bases, leaving 5 bases of the junction unmatched. Per germline, CDR1 SQVTM and CDR2 ANQGSEA. The CDR3 totals 13 residues. This CDR3 is CSVVGTAHYGYTF. The CDR3, as DNA: TGCAGCGTTGTTGGGACAGCGCACTATGGCTACACCTTC. Variable domain in full (rest from reference TRBV29-1 and TRBJ1-2): SAVISQKPSRDICQRGTSLTIQCQVDSQVTMMFWYRQQPGQSLTLIATANQGSEATYESGFVIDKFPISRPNLTFSTLTVSNMSPEDSSIYLCSVVGTAHYGYTFGSGTRLTVV.